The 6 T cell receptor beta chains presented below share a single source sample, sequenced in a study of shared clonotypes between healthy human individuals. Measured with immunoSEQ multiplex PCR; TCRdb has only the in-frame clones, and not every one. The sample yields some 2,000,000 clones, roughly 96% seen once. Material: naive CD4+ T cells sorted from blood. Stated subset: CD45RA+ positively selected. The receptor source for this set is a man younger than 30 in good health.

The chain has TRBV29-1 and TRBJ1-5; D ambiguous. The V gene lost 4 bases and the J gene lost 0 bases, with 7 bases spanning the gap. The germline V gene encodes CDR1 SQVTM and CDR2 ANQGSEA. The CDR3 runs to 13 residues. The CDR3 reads CSVAGNSNQPQHF. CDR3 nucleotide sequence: TGCAGCGTTGCCGGAAATAGCAATCAGCCCCAGCATTTT.

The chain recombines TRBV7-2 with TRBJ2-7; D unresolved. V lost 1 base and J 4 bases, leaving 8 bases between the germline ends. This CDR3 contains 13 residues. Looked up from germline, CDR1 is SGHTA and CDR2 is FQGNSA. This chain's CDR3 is CASSLEKQYEQYF. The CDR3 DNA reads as TGTGCCAGCAGCTTAGAGAAGCAATACGAGCAGTACTTC.

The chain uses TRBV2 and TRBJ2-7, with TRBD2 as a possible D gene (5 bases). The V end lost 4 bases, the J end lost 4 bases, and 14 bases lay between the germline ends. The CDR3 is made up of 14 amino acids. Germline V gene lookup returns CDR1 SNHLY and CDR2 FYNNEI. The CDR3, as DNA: TGTGCCAGCAGTGGATACGGGGTGTCGTACGAGCAGTACTTC. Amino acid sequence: CASSGYGVSYEQYF.

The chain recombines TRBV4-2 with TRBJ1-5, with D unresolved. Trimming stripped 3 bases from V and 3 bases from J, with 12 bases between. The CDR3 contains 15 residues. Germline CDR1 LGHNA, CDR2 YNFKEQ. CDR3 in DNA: TGTGCCAGCAGCCATCCAGACACGGCCAATCAGCCCCAGCATTTT. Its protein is CASSHPDTANQPQHF.

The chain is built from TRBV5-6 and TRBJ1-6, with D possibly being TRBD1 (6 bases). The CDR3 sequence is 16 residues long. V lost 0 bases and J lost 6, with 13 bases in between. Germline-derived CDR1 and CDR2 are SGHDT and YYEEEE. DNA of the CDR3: TGTGCCAGCAGCTTGGAGCAGGGGATATCTAATTCACCCCTCCACTTT. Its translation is CASSLEQGISNSPLHF.

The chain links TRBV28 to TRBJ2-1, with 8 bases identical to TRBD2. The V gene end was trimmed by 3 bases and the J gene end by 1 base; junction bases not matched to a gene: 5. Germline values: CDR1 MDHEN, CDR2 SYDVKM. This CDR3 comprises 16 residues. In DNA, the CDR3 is TGTGCCAGCAGTTTGGGTAGCGGGAATTCCTACAATGAGCAGTTCTTC. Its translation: CASSLGSGNSYNEQFF.